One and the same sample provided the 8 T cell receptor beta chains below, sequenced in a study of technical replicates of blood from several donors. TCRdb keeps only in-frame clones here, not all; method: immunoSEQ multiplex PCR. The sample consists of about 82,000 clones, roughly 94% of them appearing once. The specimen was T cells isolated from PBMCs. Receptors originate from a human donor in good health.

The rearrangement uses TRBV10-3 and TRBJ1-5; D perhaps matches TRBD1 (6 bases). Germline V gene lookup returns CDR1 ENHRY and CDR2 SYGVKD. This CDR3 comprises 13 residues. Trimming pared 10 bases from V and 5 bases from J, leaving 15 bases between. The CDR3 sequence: CATQQGLDQPQHF. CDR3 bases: TGTGCCACACAACAGGGCTTGGATCAGCCCCAGCATTTT.

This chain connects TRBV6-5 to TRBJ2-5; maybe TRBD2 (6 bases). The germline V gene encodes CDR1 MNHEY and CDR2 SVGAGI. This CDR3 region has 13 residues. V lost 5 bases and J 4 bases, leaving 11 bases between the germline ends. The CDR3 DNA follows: TGTGCCAGCAGTCCCGGGACTCTAGAGACCCAGTACTTC. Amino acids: CASSPGTLETQYF.

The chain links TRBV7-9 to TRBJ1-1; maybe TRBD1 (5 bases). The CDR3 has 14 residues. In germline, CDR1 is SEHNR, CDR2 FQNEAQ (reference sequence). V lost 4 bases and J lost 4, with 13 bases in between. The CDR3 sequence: CASSSRELSTEAFF. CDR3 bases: TGTGCCAGCAGCTCCAGGGAACTCTCCACTGAAGCTTTCTTT.

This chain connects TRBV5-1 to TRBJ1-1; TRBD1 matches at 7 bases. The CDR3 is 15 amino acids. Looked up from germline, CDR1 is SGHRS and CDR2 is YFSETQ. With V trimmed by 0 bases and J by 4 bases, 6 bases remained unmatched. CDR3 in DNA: TGCGCCAGCAGCTTGGGCGACAGGGCTGGCACTGAAGCTTTCTTT. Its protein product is CASSLGDRAGTEAFF. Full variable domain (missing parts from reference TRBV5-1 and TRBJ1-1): KAGVTQTPRYLIKTRGQQVTLSCSPISGHRSVSWYQQTPGQGLQFLFEYFSETQRNKGNFPGRFSGRQFSNSRSEMNVSTLELGDSALYLCASSLGDRAGTEAFFGQGTRLTVV.

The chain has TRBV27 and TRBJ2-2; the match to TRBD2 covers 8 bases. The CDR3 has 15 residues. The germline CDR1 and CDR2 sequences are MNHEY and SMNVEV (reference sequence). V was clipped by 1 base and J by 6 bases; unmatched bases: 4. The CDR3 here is CASSLFPAGAGELFF. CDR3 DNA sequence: TGTGCCAGCAGTTTATTCCCAGCGGGGGCCGGGGAGCTGTTTTTT.

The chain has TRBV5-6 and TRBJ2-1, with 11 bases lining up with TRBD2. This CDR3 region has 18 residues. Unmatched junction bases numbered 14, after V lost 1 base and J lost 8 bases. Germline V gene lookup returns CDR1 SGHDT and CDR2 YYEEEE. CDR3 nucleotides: TGTGCCAGCAGCTTGATCCAGGGGGATCTAGCGGGAGGATATGAGCAGTTCTTC. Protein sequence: CASSLIQGDLAGGYEQFF.

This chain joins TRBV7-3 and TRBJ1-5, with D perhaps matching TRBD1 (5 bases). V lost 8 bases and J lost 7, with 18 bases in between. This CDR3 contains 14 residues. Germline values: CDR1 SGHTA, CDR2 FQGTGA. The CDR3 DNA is TGTGCCAGCCCTTGCGCAGGGTCTAACCAGCCCCAGCATTTT. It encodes CASPCAGSNQPQHF.

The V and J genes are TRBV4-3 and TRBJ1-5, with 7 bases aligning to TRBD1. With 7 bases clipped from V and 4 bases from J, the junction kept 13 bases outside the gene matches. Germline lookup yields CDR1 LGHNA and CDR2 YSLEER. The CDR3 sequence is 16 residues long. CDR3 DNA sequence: TGCGCCAGCACCCCGACCATCAGACAGGGAAATCAGCCCCAGCATTTT. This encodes CASTPTIRQGNQPQHF.